A selection of T cell receptor beta chains follows, all from one sample in a study of blood T cell repertoires in COVID-19. Sequencing used immunoSEQ multiplex PCR; TCRdb keeps in-frame clones, though not all of them. The data show 200,000 to 250,000 clones, roughly 80% seen once. Specimen: PBMCs or T cells enriched from blood (not recorded which). These receptors all stem from a woman aged 40 to 50 with acute COVID-19. The CDR3 runs from the conserved cysteine through the conserved F or W. D genes are given only for firm matches. Expanded clones get a size class; other rows say once, few or many, or leave the size out.

TRBV30,TRBJ1-1,.,.,CAKGQQNTEAFF,TGTGCCAAAGGACAGCAGAACACTGAAGCTTTCTTT
TRBV5-4,TRBJ1-1,.,.,CASSLGTHTEAFF,TGTGCCAGCAGTCTCGGGACACACACTGAAGCTTTCTTT
TRBV6-5,TRBJ1-4,TRBD1,.,CASIPQGANEKLFF,TGTGCCAGCATCCCACAGGGGGCTAATGAAAAACTGTTTTTT
TRBV28,TRBJ1-5,.,.,CASGAYQPQHF,TGTGCCAGCGGGGCTTATCAGCCCCAGCATTTT
TRBV29-1,TRBJ1-1,.,.,CSVFQGMNTEAFF,TGCAGCGTTTTCCAGGGGATGAACACTGAAGCTTTCTTT
TRBV10-3,TRBJ1-2,.,once,CAISERETNYGYTF,TGTGCCATCAGTGAAAGAGAAACTAACTATGGCTACACCTTC
TRBV7-2,TRBJ1-6,.,.,CASSSQGPRGNSPLHF,TGTGCCAGCAGCTCCCAGGGACCGAGGGGGAATTCACCCCTCCACTTT
TRBV28,TRBJ2-1,.,.,CASSLRGRGEQFF,TGTGCCAGCAGTTTACGTGGACGGGGTGAGCAGTTCTTC
TRBV9,TRBJ1-6,TRBD1,.,CASSVQGQPNSPLHF,TGTGCCAGCAGCGTACAGGGACAGCCAAATTCACCCCTCCACTTT
TRBV28,TRBJ1-2,TRBD1,once,CASSLDRGGGYTF,TGTGCCAGCAGTCTCGACAGGGGCGGGGGCTACACCTTC
TRBV2,TRBJ1-5,.,.,CASSDNENSNQPQHF,TGTGCCAGCAGTGACAACGAGAATAGCAATCAGCCCCAGCATTTT
TRBV7-2,TRBJ2-7,.,few,CASSKPNQGNEQYF,TGTGCCAGCAGCAAGCCGAATCAGGGCAACGAGCAGTACTTC
TRBV19,TRBJ1-2,.,.,CASITPGGDGYTF,TGTGCCAGCATTACCCCGGGGGGCGATGGCTACACCTTC
TRBV28,TRBJ1-2,.,.,CASVTGLTYGYTF,TGTGCCAGTGTAACAGGGCTAACCTATGGCTACACCTTC
TRBV6-5,TRBJ2-7,.,.,CASSYSARVLYEQYF,TGTGCCAGCAGTTACTCGGCCAGGGTGTTATACGAGCAGTACTTC
TRBV7-3,TRBJ2-7,.,.,CASSLKGGGYEQYF,TGTGCCAGCAGCTTAAAGGGCGGAGGGTACGAGCAGTACTTC
TRBV3-1/TRBV3-2,TRBJ2-5,.,.,CASSQDLVGTQYF,TGTGCCAGCAGCCAGGATCTAGTCGGGACCCAGTACTTC
TRBV7-8,TRBJ2-7,.,few,CASSVDREGEQYF,TGTGCCAGCAGCGTAGACAGGGAGGGCGAGCAGTACTTC
TRBV6-5,TRBJ2-2,.,once,CASSYTPGRTGELFF,TGTGCCAGCAGTTACACCCCAGGTCGGACCGGGGAGCTGTTTTTT
TRBV2,TRBJ2-2,TRBD1,.,CASGDRGTGELFF,TGTGCCAGCGGGGACAGGGGCACCGGGGAGCTGTTTTTT
TRBV28,TRBJ1-3,.,.,CASSLSQGGNTIYF,TGTGCCAGCAGTTTATCCCAGGGGGGAAACACCATATATTTT
TRBV5-8,TRBJ2-7,.,.,CASSLAGQAAYEQYF,TGTGCCAGCAGCCTAGCGGGACAGGCCGCCTACGAGCAGTACTTC
TRBV24-1,TRBJ1-5,.,.,CATSDPTGRPQHF,TGTGCCACCAGTGATCCGACAGGCCGGCCCCAGCATTTT
TRBV30,TRBJ2-7,TRBD1,.,CAWSLVQDRPPNEQYF,TGTGCCTGGAGCCTTGTTCAGGACAGGCCCCCCAACGAGCAGTACTTC
TRBV27,TRBJ1-2,.,.,CASSRSIGAYGYTF,TGTGCCAGCAGTCGAAGTATCGGAGCCTATGGCTACACCTTC